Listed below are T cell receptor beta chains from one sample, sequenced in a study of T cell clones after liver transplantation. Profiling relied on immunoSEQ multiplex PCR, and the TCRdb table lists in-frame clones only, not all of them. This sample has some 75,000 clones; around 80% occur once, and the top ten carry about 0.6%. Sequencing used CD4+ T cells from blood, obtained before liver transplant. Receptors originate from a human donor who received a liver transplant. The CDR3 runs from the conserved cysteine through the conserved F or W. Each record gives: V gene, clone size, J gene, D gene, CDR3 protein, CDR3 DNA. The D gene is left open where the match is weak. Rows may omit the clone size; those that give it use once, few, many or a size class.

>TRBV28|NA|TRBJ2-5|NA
CASSFSGLTQQGTQYF
TGTGCCAGCAGCTTTTCGGGATTGACTCAGCAGGGGACCCAGTACTTC
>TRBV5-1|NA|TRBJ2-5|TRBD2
CASSPLGLAGESTQYF
TGCGCCAGCAGCCCGCTAGGACTAGCGGGAGAGTCGACCCAGTACTTC
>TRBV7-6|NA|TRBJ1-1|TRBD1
CASSYGDRAMNTEAFF
TGTGCCAGCAGCTATGGGGACAGGGCCATGAACACTGAAGCTTTCTTT
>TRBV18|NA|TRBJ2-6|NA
CASSPGGGAGGANVLTF
TGTGCCAGCTCCCCCGGTGGAGGGGCTGGTGGGGCCAACGTCCTGACTTTC
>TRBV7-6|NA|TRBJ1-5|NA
CASSLKQGSNQPQHF
TGTGCCAGCAGCTTAAAACAGGGAAGCAATCAGCCCCAGCATTTT
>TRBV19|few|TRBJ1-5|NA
CASSPPQHF
TGTGCCAGTAGTCCTCCCCAGCATTTT
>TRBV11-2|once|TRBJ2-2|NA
CASSKWGRPNTGELFF
TGTGCCAGCAGCAAGTGGGGCAGGCCGAACACCGGGGAGCTGTTTTTT
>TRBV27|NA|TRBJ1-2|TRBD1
CASSKWDRGPFPDGYTF
TGTGCCAGCAGTAAATGGGACAGGGGGCCCTTTCCCGATGGCTACACCTTC
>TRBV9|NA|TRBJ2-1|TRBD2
CASSPPQVAGIYNEQFF
TGTGCCAGCAGCCCACCCCAGGTAGCGGGCATATACAATGAGCAGTTCTTC
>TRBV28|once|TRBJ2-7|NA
CASSLTLDYEQYF
TGTGCCAGCAGTTTAACCCTGGACTACGAGCAGTACTTC
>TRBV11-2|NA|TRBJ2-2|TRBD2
CASSLERLAKPGELFF
TGTGCCAGCAGCTTAGAGAGACTAGCAAAACCCGGGGAGCTGTTTTTT
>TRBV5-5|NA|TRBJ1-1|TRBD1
CASSLGWGQGARWNTEAFF
TGTGCCAGCAGCCTTGGGTGGGGGCAGGGGGCAAGGTGGAACACTGAAGCTTTCTTT
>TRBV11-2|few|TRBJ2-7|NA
CASSSVRRATYEQYF
TGTGCCAGCAGCTCCGTGCGCAGAGCCACCTACGAGCAGTACTTC
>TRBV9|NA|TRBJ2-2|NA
CASSPTSMTGELFF
TGTGCCAGCAGCCCAACATCCATGACCGGGGAGCTGTTTTTT
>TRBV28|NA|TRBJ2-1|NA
CASSPPRGEQFF
TGTGCCAGCAGTCCCCCGAGGGGTGAGCAGTTCTTC
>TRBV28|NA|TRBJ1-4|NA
CASKLGQGHEKLFF
TGTGCCAGCAAGCTAGGGCAGGGGCATGAAAAACTGTTTTTT
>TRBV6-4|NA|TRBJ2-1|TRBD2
CASSAGGGVSEQFF
TGTGCCAGCAGTGCGGGAGGGGGTGTAAGTGAGCAGTTCTTC
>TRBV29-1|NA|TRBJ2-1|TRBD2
CSVASGPLFNEQFF
TGCAGCGTGGCTAGCGGGCCACTCTTCAATGAGCAGTTCTTC
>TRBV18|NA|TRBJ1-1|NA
CASSPSGSTEAFF
TGTGCCAGCTCACCCTCCGGTAGCACTGAAGCTTTCTTT
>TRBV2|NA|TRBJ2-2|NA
CASRGAGAGELFF
TGTGCCAGCAGAGGAGCAGGGGCCGGGGAGCTGTTTTTT
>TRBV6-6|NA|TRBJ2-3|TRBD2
CASSPGLAGARDTQYF
TGTGCCAGCAGCCCAGGACTAGCGGGAGCACGAGATACGCAGTATTTT
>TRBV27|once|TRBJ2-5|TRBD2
CASSNLAGGETQYF
TGTGCCAGCAGTAACCTAGCGGGCGGGGAGACCCAGTACTTC
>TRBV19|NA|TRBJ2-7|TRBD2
CASRAGGAGDYEQYF
TGTGCGTCCCGCGCGGGGGGGGCGGGGGACTACGAGCAGTACTTC
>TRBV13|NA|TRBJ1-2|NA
CASSLGGRDGYTF
TGTGCCAGCAGCTTAGGGGGGCGGGATGGCTACACCTTC
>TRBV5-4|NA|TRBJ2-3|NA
CASSSRQAGDTQYF
TGTGCCAGCAGCTCTCGACAGGCTGGAGATACGCAGTATTTT
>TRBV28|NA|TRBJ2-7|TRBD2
CASSPPIGGVGEQYF
TGTGCCAGCAGCCCTCCAATCGGGGGGGTTGGCGAGCAGTACTTC
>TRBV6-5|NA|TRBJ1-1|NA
CASSPRRTEAFF
TGTGCCAGCAGTCCGCGGCGGACTGAAGCTTTCTTT
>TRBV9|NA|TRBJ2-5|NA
CASSGYQETQYF
TGTGCCAGCAGCGGGTACCAAGAGACCCAGTACTTC
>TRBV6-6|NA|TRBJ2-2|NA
CASSYSPDGTGELFF
TGTGCCAGCAGTTACTCACCGGACGGCACCGGGGAGCTGTTTTTT
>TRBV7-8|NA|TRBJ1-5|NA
CASSQRHQNSNQPQHF
TGTGCCAGCAGCCAGAGACACCAAAATAGCAATCAGCCCCAGCATTTT
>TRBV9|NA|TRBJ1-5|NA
CASSGWGDNQPQHF
TGTGCCAGCAGCGGATGGGGGGATAATCAGCCCCAGCATTTT
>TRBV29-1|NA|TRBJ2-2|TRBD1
CSVGLHPGQGATGELFF
TGCAGCGTTGGGCTTCATCCGGGACAGGGGGCTACCGGGGAGCTGTTTTTT
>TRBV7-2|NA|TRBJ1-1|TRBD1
CASTQQGGTEAFF
TGTGCCAGCACTCAACAGGGGGGGACTGAAGCTTTCTTT